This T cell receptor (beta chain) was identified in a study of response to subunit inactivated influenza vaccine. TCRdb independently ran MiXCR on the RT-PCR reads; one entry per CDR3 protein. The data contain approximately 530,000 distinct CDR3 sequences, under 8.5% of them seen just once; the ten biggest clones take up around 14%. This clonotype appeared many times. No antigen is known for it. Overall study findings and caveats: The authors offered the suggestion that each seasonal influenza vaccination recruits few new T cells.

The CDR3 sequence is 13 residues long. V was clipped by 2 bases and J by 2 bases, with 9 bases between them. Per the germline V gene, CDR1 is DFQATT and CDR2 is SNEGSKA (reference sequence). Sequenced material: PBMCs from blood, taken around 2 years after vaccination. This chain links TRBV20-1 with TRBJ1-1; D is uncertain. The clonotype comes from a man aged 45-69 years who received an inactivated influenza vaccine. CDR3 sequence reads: CSARRQSNTEAFF. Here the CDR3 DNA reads TGCAGTGCTAGAAGGCAGTCTAACACTGAAGCTTTCTTT.